Listed here are 10 T cell receptor beta chains from one sample, sequenced in a study of cytomegalovirus exposure and HLA in healthy donors. PCR involved 60 Vbeta and 13 Jbeta primers. TCRdb keeps only in-frame clones here, not all; method: immunoSEQ multiplex PCR. This repertoire shows 100,000 to 150,000 clones, approximately 65% found once; its top ten account for about 1.6%. The sequencing sample was made of PBMCs. These receptors were obtained from a man aged 18 to 29 in good health and CMV-seronegative.

Concerning this clone itself: Distinct nucleotide sequences in the sample also encode this CDR3. This chain links TRBV5-1 with TRBJ1-2; 11 bases map to TRBD1. Unmatched junction bases numbered 2, after V lost 0 bases and J lost 7 bases. The CDR3 contains 14 residues. CDR1 SGHRS and CDR2 YFSETQ come from the germline V gene. The DNA for the CDR3 is TGCGCCAGCAGCTTGGCCGGGACAGGGGGTGGCTACACCTTC. This sequence encodes CASSLAGTGGGYTF.

This rearrangement joins TRBV30 to TRBJ1-5; no firm D call. CDR1 GTSNPN and CDR2 SVGIG come from the germline V gene (reference sequence). This CDR3 comprises 15 residues. Deletions cut 0 bases from V and 5 bases from J, with 14 bases between. The CDR3 loop is CAWSVGQVFDQPQHF. As DNA, the CDR3 is TGTGCCTGGAGTGTCGGTCAGGTTTTTGATCAGCCCCAGCATTTT.

In this sample, this clone turned up a few times. The genes are TRBV6-1 and TRBJ2-2; D gene uncertain. The V and J ends lost 1 base and 13 bases respectively, with 13 bases between them. Per germline, CDR1 MNHNS and CDR2 SASEGT. This CDR3 spans 13 amino acids. The CDR3 coding sequence is TGTGCCAGCAGTGAAGTTATCAGTTCAGGGCTGTTTTTT. It specifies CASSEVISSGLFF.

This chain links TRBV6-5 with TRBJ1-4, with 8 bases lining up with TRBD1. This CDR3 spans 15 amino acids. Germline V CDR1 and CDR2: MNHEY, SVGAGI. The J segment lost 4 bases and the V segment lost 8 bases, leaving 9 bases of the junction unmatched. CDR3 DNA: TGTGCCAGCGCCCGACAGGGGATCCTTAATGAAAAACTGTTTTTT. Protein product: CASARQGILNEKLFF.

Only a few counts were recorded for this clone. The V and J genes are TRBV5-1 and TRBJ2-3; maybe TRBD2 (6 bases). The V end lost 0 bases, the J end lost 8 bases, and 22 bases lay between the germline ends. The CDR3 runs to 17 residues. Germline V lookup: CDR1 SGHRS, CDR2 YFSETQ. In DNA form, the CDR3 reads TGCGCCAGCAGCTTGGAGGGGTTATCGGCTAGCGTTGGTACGCAGTATTTT. This codes for CASSLEGLSASVGTQYF. The whole variable domain, remainder taken from reference TRBV5-1 and TRBJ2-3, is KAGVTQTPRYLIKTRGQQVTLSCSPISGHRSVSWYQQTPGQGLQFLFEYFSETQRNKGNFPGRFSGRQFSNSRSEMNVSTLELGDSALYLCASSLEGLSASVGTQYFGPGTRLTVL.

The chain employs TRBV11-2 and TRBJ2-2, with D perhaps matching TRBD2 (5 bases). The CDR3 has 17 amino acids. V dropped 0 bases and J dropped 0 bases, with 11 bases sitting between them. Germline CDR1 SGHAT, CDR2 FQNNGV. In DNA, the CDR3 is TGTGCCAGCAGCTTAGAGATTAGCGTCGCGAACACCGGGGAGCTGTTTTTT. It specifies CASSLEISVANTGELFF. The full variable domain, completed using reference TRBV11-2 and TRBJ2-2, is EAGVAQSPRYKIIEKRQSVAFWCNPISGHATLYWYQQILGQGPKLLIQFQNNGVVDDSQLPKDRFSAERLKGVDSTLKIQPAKLEDSAVYLCASSLEISVANTGELFFGEGSRLTVL.

In this sample, this clone turned up once. The chain uses TRBV7-9 and TRBJ2-5; tentatively, D is TRBD2 (6 bases). The V gene's germline CDR1 is SEHNR and CDR2 FQNEAQ (reference sequence). V shed 2 bases and J shed 7 bases, with 14 bases lying between them. This CDR3 comprises 14 residues. Here the CDR3 reads CASSLTLGRGTQYF. The CDR3 nucleotides are TGTGCCAGCAGCTTAACTCTCGGGAGAGGGACCCAGTACTTC.

The chain employs TRBV7-2 and TRBJ2-7; D is perhaps TRBD2 (6 bases). This CDR3 comprises 15 residues. V was pared by 6 bases and J by 3 bases, with 18 bases between. Per germline, CDR1 SGHTA and CDR2 FQGNSA. The CDR3 nucleotides read TGTGCCAGCAGTCAGGAGGGTATTACCCTCTACGAGCAGTACTTC. Translating it yields CASSQEGITLYEQYF.

This sequence joins TRBV2 and TRBJ2-7; TRBD2 aligns across 8 bases. With 9 bases clipped from V and 6 bases from J, the junction kept 4 bases outside the gene matches. Germline V CDR1 and CDR2: SNHLY, FYNNEI. The CDR3 runs to 11 residues. The CDR3 loop is CASSGGGEQYF. In DNA, the CDR3 is TGTGCCAGTTCCGGGGGGGGCGAGCAGTACTTC.

The J gene is TRBJ2-2, the V gene TRBV27; the D is unclear. Germline CDR1 and CDR2: MNHEY and SMNVEV (reference sequence). V lost 0 bases to trimming and J lost 6 bases, with 8 bases between them. This CDR3 is 14 amino acids long. CDR3: CASSLSGGSGELFF. The DNA of the CDR3 is TGTGCCAGCAGTTTATCAGGCGGCTCCGGGGAGCTGTTTTTT.